The subject of this entry is one T cell receptor beta chain. Its antigen is unknown. Libraries were prepared by immunoSEQ multiplex PCR; TCRdb keeps only in-frame clonotypes and omits some of them. The table shows about 50,000 clones, with 54% occurring only once. This sample stems from a study of cytotoxic CD8 clonotypes in ibrutinib-treated CLL. Per germline, CDR1 MNHEY and CDR2 SVGAGI. This CDR3 contains 13 residues. Trimming removed 0 bases at V and 6 bases at J, with 7 bases between. General observations from the study: Sustained-remission and progressing patients were not sampled at matched times.

The source was PBMCs, collected at disease progression, from a patient treated with ibrutinib. J is TRBJ2-3 and V is TRBV6-5, with D unclear. The sequence was collected from a human donor with chronic lymphocytic leukemia. The CDR3 sequence is CASSYSSGDTQYF. DNA of the CDR3: TGTGCCAGCAGTTACTCGTCGGGTGATACGCAGTATTTT.